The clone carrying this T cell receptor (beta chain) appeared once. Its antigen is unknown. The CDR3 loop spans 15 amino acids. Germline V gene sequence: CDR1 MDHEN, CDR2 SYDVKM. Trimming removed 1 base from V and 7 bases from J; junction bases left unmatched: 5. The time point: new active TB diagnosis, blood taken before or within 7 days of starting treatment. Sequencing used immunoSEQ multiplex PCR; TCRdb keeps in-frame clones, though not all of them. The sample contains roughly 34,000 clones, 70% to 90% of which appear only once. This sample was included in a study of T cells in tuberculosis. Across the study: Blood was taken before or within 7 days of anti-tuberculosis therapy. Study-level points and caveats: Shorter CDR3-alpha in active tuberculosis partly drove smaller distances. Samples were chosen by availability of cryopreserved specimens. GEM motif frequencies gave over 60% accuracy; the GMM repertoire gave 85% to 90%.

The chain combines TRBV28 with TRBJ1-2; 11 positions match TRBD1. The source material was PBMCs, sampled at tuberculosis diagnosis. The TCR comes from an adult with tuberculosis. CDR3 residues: CASSLSRGQGVGYTF. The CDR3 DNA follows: TGTGCCAGCAGTTTATCCAGGGGACAGGGGGTTGGCTACACCTTC.